Included here is one T cell receptor (gamma chain) sequence, with context. This clone was observed a few times. Its antigen remains undetermined. A far larger clone differs by one base, so this is likely a read error. The limits of the CDR3 on the DNA are not certain, so only TCRdb's listed CDR3 is given. Other DNA variants within this sample encode the same CDR3. Both library preparation methods relied on multiplex PCR with primers aimed at conserved V and J regions of the TCR genes. Purified and pooled amplicons were sequenced on an Illumina MiSeq platform. In the original analysis: MiXCR performed V(D)J alignment, clonotype assembly and translation, and VDJtools was used for functionality assessment and CDR3 repertoire analyses. The IMGT definition of CDR3 was applied, and only productive sequences using functional genes were analyzed, with ORF genes and pseudogenes left out. A custom Python script was used to search all patients and controls for identical amino acid CDR3s of major clonotypes (frequency >=5%). A one-sided non-parametric Wilcoxon test was used to compare clonotype frequencies between patients and controls. Via CATT, TCRdb reprocessed the public reads, and rows with identical DNA were then joined. The V and J calls shown here were made by TCRdb, not taken from the authors' results. Counted in this sample were fewer than 950 gamma-chain clones; more than 20% of them appeared once. Jointly, the top ten make up around 23% of the sample.

The data are from a study of gamma delta lymphoproliferative disorders and STAT genes (dated 2018 in TCRdb). Describing the broader study: Gamma-chain libraries were prepared from at least 50 ng of genomic DNA using the LymphoTrack Dx TCRG Assay. Because no corresponding Invivoscribe delta assay was available, delta-chain libraries were prepared according to the standard operating procedure of the EuroClonality-NGS working group. The study profiled TCR gamma and delta CDR3 repertoires by deep sequencing in Tgammadelta lymphoproliferative disease patients and healthy controls, within a larger immunophenotypic and STAT-mutation study. To confirm the results, all delta-chain samples and a couple of gamma-chain samples were sequenced a second time.

General findings and caveats noted by the study authors: When whole repertoires were clustered, gamma repertoires from patients formed a group apart from those of healthy controls, but delta repertoires showed no separation between the groups. T cells in controls likely covered a range of maturation stages, whereas leukemic cells were skewed toward terminal effectors, which could potentially limit comparisons between patients and controls. According to the authors, NGS specificity may be reduced at low frequencies, so whether leukemic clones are public or private needs confirmation. Almost every major gamma and delta clonotype found in patients was public, meaning shared with at least one healthy donor, with just a couple of gamma clonotypes being private to disease.

For CDR1 and CDR2, the germline V gene (reference sequence) lists VTNTFY and YDVSTARD. The CDR3, from cysteine to phenylalanine, totals 12 residues. TCR sequencing was performed on genomic DNA from peripheral blood mononuclear cells isolated from patients and controls. The control group, matched to the patients for age and sex, consisted of around 23 healthy adult blood donors (about 12 males and some 11 females) with a median age of 64 years. Sequenced material: blood. The V gene is TRGV3; the J gene was not called. This sequence originates from a human donor in good health. CDR3 loop: CATWGPGNKKLF.